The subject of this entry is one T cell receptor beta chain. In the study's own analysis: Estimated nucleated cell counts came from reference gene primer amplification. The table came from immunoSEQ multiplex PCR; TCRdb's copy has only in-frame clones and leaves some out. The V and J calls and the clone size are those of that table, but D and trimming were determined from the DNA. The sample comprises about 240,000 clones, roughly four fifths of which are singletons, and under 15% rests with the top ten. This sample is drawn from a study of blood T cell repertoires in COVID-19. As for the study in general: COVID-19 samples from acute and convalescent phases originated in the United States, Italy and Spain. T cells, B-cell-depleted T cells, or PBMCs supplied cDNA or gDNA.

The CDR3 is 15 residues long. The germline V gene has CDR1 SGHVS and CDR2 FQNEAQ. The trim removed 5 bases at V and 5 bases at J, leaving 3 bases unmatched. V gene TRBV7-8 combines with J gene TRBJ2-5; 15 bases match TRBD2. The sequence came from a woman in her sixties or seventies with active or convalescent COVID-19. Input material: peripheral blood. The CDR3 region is CASSDGTSGGETQYF. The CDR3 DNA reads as TGTGCCAGCAGCGACGGGACTAGCGGGGGGGAGACCCAGTACTTC.